This T cell receptor beta chain was observed in a study of technical replicates of blood from a few donors. Libraries were prepared by immunoSEQ multiplex PCR; TCRdb keeps only in-frame clonotypes and omits some of them. This sample has some 83,000 clones, with around 94% found just once. V lost 5 bases to trimming and J lost 10 bases, with 12 bases between them. The germline CDR1 and CDR2 sequences are SGHNT and YENEEA. The CDR3 contains 12 residues. The chain combines TRBV11-3 with TRBJ2-1; possibly TRBD2 for D (5 bases). Sequenced: T cells isolated from PBMCs. The sequence came from a human donor in good health. CDR3 coding DNA: TGTGCCAGCAGCCCCAGCCGGGAAGAGCAGTTCTTC. This codes for CASSPSREEQFF.